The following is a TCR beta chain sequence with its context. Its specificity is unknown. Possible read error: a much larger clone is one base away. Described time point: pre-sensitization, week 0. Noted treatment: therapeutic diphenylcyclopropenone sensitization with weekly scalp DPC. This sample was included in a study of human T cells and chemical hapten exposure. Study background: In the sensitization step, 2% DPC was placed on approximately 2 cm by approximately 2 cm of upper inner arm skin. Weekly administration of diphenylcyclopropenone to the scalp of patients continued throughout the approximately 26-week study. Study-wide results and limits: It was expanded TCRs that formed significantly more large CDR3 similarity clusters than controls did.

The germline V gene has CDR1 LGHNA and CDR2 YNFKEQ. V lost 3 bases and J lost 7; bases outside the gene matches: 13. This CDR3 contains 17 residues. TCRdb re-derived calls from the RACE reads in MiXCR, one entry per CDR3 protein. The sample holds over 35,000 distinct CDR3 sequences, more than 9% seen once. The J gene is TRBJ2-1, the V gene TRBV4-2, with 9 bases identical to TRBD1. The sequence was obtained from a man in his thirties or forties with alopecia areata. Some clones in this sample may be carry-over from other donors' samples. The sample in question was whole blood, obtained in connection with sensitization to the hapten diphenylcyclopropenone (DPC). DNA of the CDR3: TGTGCCAGCAGCCAGGTAAAGGGACAGGGTTATTTAAATGAGCAGTTCTTC. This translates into CASSQVKGQGYLNEQFF.